This TCR beta chain was profiled in a study of regulatory T cells in long-lasting Graves disease. This clonotype was observed at least ten times. Time point here: newly diagnosed GD, antithyroid drugs for less than 3 months. PBMC RNA was the source of the TCR library. Construction of TCR beta libraries relied on iRepertoire HTBI primers and on Arm-PCR targeting CDR3 regions. MiXCR was run by TCRdb on the multiplex PCR reads, yielding one entry per CDR3 protein. The table includes approximately 540,000 distinct CDR3 sequences, 9.5% to 15% detected once. Germline-derived CDR1 and CDR2 are MNHNS and SASEGT. The CDR3 runs to 16 residues. Trimming took 6 bases from V and 3 from J; bases not matched to a gene: 10. These data also featured in a second study, about T cells in Graves' hyperthyroidism and ophthalmopathy. This second study notes: In the analysis, a 13 V-J model separated ophthalmopathy from stable hyperthyroidism.

V is TRBV6-1 and J is TRBJ1-4, with TRBD1 matching 7 bases. Sequencing used peripheral blood mononuclear cells (PBMCs), obtained at new diagnosis, from a patient treated with antithyroid drugs. This clonotype was obtained from a woman in her 30s with Graves disease. DNA of the CDR3: TGTGCCAGCAGCGATACAGGGGCTGCGTCTAATGAAAAACTGTTTTTT. Its translation: CASSDTGAASNEKLFF.